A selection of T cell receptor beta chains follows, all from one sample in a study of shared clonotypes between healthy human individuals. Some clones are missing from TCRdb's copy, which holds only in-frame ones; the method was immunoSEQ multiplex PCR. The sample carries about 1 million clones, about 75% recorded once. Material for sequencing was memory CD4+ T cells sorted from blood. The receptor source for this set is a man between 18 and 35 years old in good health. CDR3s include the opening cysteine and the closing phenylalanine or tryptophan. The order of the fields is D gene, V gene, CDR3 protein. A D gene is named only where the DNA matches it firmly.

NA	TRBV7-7	CASSFRLNHPNEQFF
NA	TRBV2	CASSERGLEAFF
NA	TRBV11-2	CASSLDLTGELFF
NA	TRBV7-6	CASSRPEGNEQFF
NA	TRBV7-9	CASSRLVEAFF
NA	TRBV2	CASSDFISYNEQFF
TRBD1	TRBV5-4	CASSSMDRESYEQYF
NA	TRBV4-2	CASSQDPGGNGYTF
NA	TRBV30	CAFRTVTDTQYF
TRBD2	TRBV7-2	CASRPTGGATDTQYF
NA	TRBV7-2	CASSLEGRSTDTQYF
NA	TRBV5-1	CASSFGTANTGELFF
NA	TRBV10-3	CAITRDISMNTEAFF
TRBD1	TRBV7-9	CASTQGQGEVEAFF
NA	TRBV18	CASSLTLVDTQYF
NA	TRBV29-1	CSVEDRRPRGRTGELFF
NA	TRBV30	CAWVRTSSYNEQFF
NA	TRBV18	CASSLDSGNEKLFF
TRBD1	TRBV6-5	CASSFGTGDYEQYF
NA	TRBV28	CASGFSPLHF
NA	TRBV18	CASSPSQSSYEQYF
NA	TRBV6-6	CASSGPGLNTEAFF
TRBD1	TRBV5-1	CASSLAGRGSGANVLTF
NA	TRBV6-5	CASSLSGLNGYTF
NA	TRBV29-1	CSVGTVAWKGYTF
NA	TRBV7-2	CASSSHRPGRENEKLFF
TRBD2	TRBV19	CASSPAAGGYTDTQYF
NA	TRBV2	CASEDGLSSYNSPLHF
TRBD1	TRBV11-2	CASSLVTGLGGYTF
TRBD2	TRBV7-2	CASSLGPSGRGQYF
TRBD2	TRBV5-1	CASSIAGVGEQFF
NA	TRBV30	CAWSADAGGSPTDTQYF
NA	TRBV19	CASSIATDSGNTIYF
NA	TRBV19	CASSMGWVSSYNEQFF
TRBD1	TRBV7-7	CASSPDRGGDTQYF
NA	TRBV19	CASIGSSGQYDYTF
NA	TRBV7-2	CASSPRRTDVNYGYTF
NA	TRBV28	CASSSKGLYGYTF
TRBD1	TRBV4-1	CASSLGTGGGFSYTEAFF
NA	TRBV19	CARSLPQGTDSNQPQHF
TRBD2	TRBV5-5	CASSSGLAGSTDTQYF
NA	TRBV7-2	CASSSYKENIQYF
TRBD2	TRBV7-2	CASSSRVTSWSEQYF
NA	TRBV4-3	CASSQGEQVGRQYF
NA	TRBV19	CASRPGHKNSPLHF
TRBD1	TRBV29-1	CSVTGTGPLNTEAFF
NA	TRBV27	CASGWTVNTEAFF
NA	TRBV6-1	CASSEGRYYEQYF
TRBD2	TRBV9	CASSVDSGGAAKNIQYF
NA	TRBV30	CASTLSPVATYNEQFF
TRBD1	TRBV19	CASRYLTGPYGYTF
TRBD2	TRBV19	CASRPSGGYSTDTQYF
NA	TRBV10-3	CAISEGATEAFF
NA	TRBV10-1	CASSESRGNNEKLFF
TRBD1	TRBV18	CASSPEGALAKNIQYF
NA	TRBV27	CASSFTVFTGELFF
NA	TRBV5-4	CASSGGPGIYGYTF
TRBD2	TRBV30	CAWSVLLAGTGELFF
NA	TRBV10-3	CAISAKPRDREAFF
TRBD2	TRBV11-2	CASSPGLAGPDTQYF